The clone carrying this TCR beta chain was counted many times. This record comes from a study of T cells of healthy individuals. V lost 0 bases and J 4 bases, leaving 10 bases between the germline ends. Germline assignment: CDR1 SGHRS and CDR2 YFSETQ. The CDR3 is 14 amino acids. From the 5' RACE reads, TCRdb called clonotypes with MiXCR, one entry per CDR3 protein. The data hold some 82,000 distinct CDR3 sequences, with about 5% observed a single time. The TCR originated in a female donor in good health. The rearrangement joins TRBV5-1 to TRBJ2-5; D may be TRBD1 (5 bases). The CDR3 here is CASSLGQQGETQYF. CDR3 bases: TGCGCCAGCAGCTTGGGACAGCAAGGAGAGACCCAGTACTTC. Together with reference TRBV5-1 and TRBJ2-5, the CDR3 gives the full variable domain: KAGVTQTPRYLIKTRGQQVTLSCSPISGHRSVSWYQQTPGQGLQFLFEYFSETQRNKGNFPGRFSGRQFSNSRSEMNVSTLELGDSALYLCASSLGQQGETQYFGPGTRLLVL.